This TCR beta chain is drawn from a study of blood T cells in healthy people across ages. A second PCR of roughly 7 to 11 cycles used a sample-barcoded 5' primer and a J-beta primer mix. A template-switch adaptor containing 12 random nucleotides labeled each cDNA molecule. A single record per CDR3 protein comes from TCRdb applying MiXCR to the 5' RACE reads. The table shows 1.5 million to 2 million distinct CDR3 sequences, with roughly two fifths occurring only once. A remark on this clonotype: Its specificity is not known.

CDR1 KGHSH and CDR2 LQKENI come from the germline V gene. The CDR3 is 19 residues long. V lost 2 bases to trimming and J lost 4 bases, with 21 bases between them. Each donor supplied around 10 milliliters of peripheral blood. Findings of the study overall: In these data, TCR beta diversity tracked strongly with naive T cell percentage.

Sequenced: blood. The TCR was taken from a human donor in good health. The chain carries TRBV18 and TRBJ2-6; D may be TRBD2 (5 bases). The CDR3: CASSPGLAGGIAGANVLTF. CDR3 in DNA: TGTGCCAGCTCACCAGGTTTAGCAGGAGGAATAGCCGGGGCCAACGTCCTGACTTTC.